This T cell receptor (beta chain) was observed in a study of T cell repertoires in cytomegalovirus infection. For the study at large: HLA-B-restricted CMV epitopes that are well studied, plus recently identified HLA-C-restricted ones, were used by the study. A matching HLA type, together with CMV infection, was signaled by public TCR beta signatures.

Details on this clonotype: Its target is not known.

CDR1 WSHSY and CDR2 SAAADI come from the germline V gene. CDR3 length: 15 residues. The junction had 3 bases not matched to a gene; V was cut back by 7 bases and J by 4 bases. MiXCR, run by TCRdb on the reads, gives a single entry per CDR3 protein. The repertoire holds about 900,000 distinct CDR3 sequences, with 30% to 40% as singletons. Study-level points and caveats: Individuals carrying CMV plus the relevant HLA were identified by cumulative frequency of public TCR beta families. The study found HLA-C-restricted CMV-specific TCR beta clonotypes dominating the ex vivo response.

The chain uses TRBV10-2 and TRBJ2-1; 14 positions agree with TRBD2. The clonotype was recovered from a human donor in good health (CMV status not recorded). Some clones in this sample may be carry-over from other donors' samples. Sequenced material: cultured CD8+ T cells from PBMCs, taken from culture after CMV antigen stimulation. The CDR3 DNA reads TGCGCCAGCAACGGACTAGCGGGGGGATACAATGAGCAGTTCTTC. Its protein product is CASNGLAGGYNEQFF.